This TCR beta chain derives from a study of spatial heterogeneity in lung cancer. About the research overall: Averaged across combinations, each unique TCR and UMI pairing appeared more than ten times in raw reads, which were uncorrected.

V trimming: 6 bases; J trimming: 7 bases; junction bases outside the gene matches: 13. The CDR3 contains 15 residues. Germline CDR1 MNHNS, CDR2 SASEGT. The time point here: sample taken at primary tumor resection. Patients with untreated early-stage non-small cell lung cancer, numbering more than 55, were the donors. This clonotype occurred many times. What it binds is unknown. Because this beta chain is a stray read in a library intended to capture alpha chains, its abundance should not be given much weight. Using its own MiXCR run on the 5' RACE reads, TCRdb lists one record per CDR3 protein. The table lists a few thousand distinct CDR3 sequences, about 8% of them singletons. Study outcomes and limitations: Tumor mutation count correlated with how many alpha and beta TCRs expanded intratumorally. Sequencing reached an estimated coverage of tumor T cells that was only approximately 7% for alpha chains and about 13% for beta chains.

V usage is TRBV6-1 and J usage is TRBJ2-3; 7 nucleotides agree with TRBD1. Sequenced material: lung tumor tissue, taken at surgery. The receptor was isolated from a female donor with early-stage non-small cell lung cancer. This CDR3 is CASSDGRGPPYTQYF. The CDR3 nucleotides read TGTGCCAGCAGCGATGGTAGGGGGCCGCCGTATACGCAGTATTTT.